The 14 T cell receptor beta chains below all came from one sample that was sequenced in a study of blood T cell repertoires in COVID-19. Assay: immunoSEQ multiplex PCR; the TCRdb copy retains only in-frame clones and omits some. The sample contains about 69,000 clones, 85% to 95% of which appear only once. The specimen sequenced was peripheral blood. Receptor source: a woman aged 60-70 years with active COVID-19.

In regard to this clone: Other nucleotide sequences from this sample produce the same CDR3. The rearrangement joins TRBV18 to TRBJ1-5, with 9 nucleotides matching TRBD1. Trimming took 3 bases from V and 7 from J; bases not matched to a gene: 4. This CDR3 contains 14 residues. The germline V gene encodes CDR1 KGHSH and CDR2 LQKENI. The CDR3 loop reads CASSPGQGNQPQHF. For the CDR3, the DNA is TGTGCCAGCTCACCTGGACAGGGGAACCAGCCCCAGCATTTT. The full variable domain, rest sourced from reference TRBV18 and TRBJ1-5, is NAGVMQNPRHLVRRRGQEARLRCSPMKGHSHVYWYRQLPEEGLKFMVYLQKENIIDESGMPKERFSAEFPKEGPSILRIQQVVRGDSAAYFCASSPGQGNQPQHFGDGTRLSIL.

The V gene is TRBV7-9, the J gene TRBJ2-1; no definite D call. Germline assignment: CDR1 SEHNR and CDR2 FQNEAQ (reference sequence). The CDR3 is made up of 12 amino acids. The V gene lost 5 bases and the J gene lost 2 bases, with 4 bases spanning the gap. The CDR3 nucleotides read TGTGCCAGCAGCCCCGCCTACAATGAGCAGTTCTTC. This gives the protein CASSPAYNEQFF.

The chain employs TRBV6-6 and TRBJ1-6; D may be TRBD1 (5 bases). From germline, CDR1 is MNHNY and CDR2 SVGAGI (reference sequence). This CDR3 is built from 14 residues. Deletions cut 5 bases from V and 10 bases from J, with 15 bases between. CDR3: CASSPQLGGSPLHF. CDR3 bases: TGTGCCAGCAGTCCACAACTGGGGGGGTCACCCCTCCACTTT.

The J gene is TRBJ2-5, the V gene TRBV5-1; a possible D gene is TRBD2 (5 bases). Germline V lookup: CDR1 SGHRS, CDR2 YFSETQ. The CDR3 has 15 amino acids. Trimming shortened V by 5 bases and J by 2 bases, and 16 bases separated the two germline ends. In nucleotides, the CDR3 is TGCGCCAGCAGTGTCGAGGGCGGGTCGCAAGAGACCCAGTACTTC. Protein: CASSVEGGSQETQYF.

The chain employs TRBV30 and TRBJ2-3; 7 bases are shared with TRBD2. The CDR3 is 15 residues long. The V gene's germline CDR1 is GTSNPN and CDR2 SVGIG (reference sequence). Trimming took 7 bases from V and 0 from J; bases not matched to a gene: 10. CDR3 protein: CASGRGRASTDTQYF. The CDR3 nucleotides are TGTGCCTCCGGGCGAGGGAGGGCTAGCACAGATACGCAGTATTTT.

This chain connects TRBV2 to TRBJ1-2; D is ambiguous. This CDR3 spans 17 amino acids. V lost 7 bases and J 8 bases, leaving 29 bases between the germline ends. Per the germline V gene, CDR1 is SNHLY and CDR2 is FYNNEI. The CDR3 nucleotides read TGTGCCAGCACCTCTAATCGAGGAGCGGGGTATGTCTTCGGCTACACCTTC. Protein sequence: CASTSNRGAGYVFGYTF.

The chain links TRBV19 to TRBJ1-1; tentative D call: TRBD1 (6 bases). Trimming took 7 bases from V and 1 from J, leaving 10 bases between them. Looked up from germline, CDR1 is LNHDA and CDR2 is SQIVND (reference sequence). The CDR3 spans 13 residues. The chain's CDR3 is CASILGGNTEAFF. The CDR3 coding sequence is TGTGCCAGTATCTTAGGGGGGAACACTGAAGCTTTCTTT. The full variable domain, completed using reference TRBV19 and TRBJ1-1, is DGGITQSPKYLFRKEGQNVTLSCEQNLNHDAMYWYRQDPGQGLRLIYYSQIVNDFQKGDIAEGYSVSREKKESFPLTVTSAQKNPTAFYLCASILGGNTEAFFGQGTRLTVV.

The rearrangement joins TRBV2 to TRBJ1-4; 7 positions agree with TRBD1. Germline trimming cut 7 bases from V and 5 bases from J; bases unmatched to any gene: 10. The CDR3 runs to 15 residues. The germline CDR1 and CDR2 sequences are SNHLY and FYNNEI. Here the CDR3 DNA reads TGTGCCAGCACCAGAGAACAGGGGCGGAATGAAAAACTGTTTTTT. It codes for CASTREQGRNEKLFF.

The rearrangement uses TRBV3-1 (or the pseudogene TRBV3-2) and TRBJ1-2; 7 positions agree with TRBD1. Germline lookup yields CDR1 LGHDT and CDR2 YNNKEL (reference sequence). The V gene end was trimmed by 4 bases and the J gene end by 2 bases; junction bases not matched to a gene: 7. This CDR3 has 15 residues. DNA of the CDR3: TGTGCCAGCAGCCGGATTCAGGGGGGAAACTATGGCTACACCTTC. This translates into CASSRIQGGNYGYTF.

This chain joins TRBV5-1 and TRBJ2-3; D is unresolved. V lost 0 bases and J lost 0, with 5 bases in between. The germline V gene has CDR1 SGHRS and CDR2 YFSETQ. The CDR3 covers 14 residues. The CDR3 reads CASSLETSTDTQYF. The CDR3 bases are TGCGCCAGCAGCTTGGAGACTAGCACAGATACGCAGTATTTT.

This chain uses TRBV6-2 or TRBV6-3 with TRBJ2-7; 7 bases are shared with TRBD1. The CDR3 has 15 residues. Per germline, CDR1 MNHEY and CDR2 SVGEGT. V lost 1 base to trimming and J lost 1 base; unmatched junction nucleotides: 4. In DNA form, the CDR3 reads TGTGCCAGCAGTTACTGGGGACAGAAGTCCTACGAGCAGTACTTC. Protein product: CASSYWGQKSYEQYF.

CDR3 protein: CASRTDDLNTGELFF. The CDR3 region has the DNA TGTGCCAGCAGAACCGATGACTTAAACACCGGGGAGCTGTTTTTT. J is TRBJ2-2 and V is TRBV13; D is uncertain. CDR3 size: 15 residues. The germline gives CDR1 PRHDT, CDR2 FYEKMQ (reference sequence). The V end was cut by 6 bases, the J end by 2 bases, with 13 bases between.

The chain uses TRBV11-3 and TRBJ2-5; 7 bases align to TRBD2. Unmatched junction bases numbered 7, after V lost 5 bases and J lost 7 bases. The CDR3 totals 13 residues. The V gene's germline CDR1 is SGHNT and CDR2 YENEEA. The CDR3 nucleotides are TGTGCCAGCAGCCCCCCTGCGGGAGTGACCCAGTACTTC. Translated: CASSPPAGVTQYF. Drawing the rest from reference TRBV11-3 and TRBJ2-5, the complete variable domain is EAGVVQSPRYKIIEKKQPVAFWCNPISGHNTLYWYLQNLGQGPELLIRYENEEAVDDSQLPKDRFSAERLKGVDSTLKIQPAELGDSAVYLCASSPPAGVTQYFGPGTRLLVL.

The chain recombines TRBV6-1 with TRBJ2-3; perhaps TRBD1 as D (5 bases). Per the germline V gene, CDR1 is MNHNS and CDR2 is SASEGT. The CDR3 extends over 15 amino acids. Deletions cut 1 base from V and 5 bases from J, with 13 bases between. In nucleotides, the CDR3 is TGTGCCAGCAGTGAAGTGGCTCGAAGGGGAGATACGCAGTATTTT. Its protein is CASSEVARRGDTQYF.